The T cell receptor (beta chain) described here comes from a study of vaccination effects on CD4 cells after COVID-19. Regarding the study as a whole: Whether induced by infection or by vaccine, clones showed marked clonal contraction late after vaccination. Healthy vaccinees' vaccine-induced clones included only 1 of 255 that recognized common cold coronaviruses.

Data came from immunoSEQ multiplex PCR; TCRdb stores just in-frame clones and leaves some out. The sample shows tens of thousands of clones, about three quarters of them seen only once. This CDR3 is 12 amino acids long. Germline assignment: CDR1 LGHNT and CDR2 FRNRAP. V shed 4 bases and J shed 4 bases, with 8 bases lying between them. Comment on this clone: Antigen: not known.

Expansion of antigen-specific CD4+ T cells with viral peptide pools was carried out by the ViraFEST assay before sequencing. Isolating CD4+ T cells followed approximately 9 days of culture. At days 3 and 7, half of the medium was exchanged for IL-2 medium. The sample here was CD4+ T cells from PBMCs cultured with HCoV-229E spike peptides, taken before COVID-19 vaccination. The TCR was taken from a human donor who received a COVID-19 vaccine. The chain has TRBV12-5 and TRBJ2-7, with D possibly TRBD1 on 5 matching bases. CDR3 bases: TGTGCTAGTGGTTCACAGGAGTACGAGCAGTACTTC. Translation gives CASGSQEYEQYF.